The 15 T cell receptor beta chains listed next were all sequenced from one sample in a study of blood T cell repertoires in COVID-19. Sequencing used immunoSEQ multiplex PCR; TCRdb keeps in-frame clones, though not all of them. The top ten clones hold about 2.9% of a sample with 390,000 or so clones, 89% of them seen once. Material: peripheral blood. Receptor source: a woman in her 30s with COVID-19, enrolled during active disease.

This clone has a single count. The chain has TRBV7-9 and TRBJ2-1; the D gene is possibly TRBD1 (6 bases). This CDR3 contains 11 residues. The germline V gene encodes CDR1 SEHNR and CDR2 FQNEAQ (reference sequence). Trimming stripped 8 bases from V and 8 bases from J, with 10 bases between. The CDR3 sequence is CASLQGYEQFF. The CDR3 nucleotides are TGTGCCAGCTTACAGGGCTATGAGCAGTTCTTC.

V gene TRBV6-5 combines with J gene TRBJ1-1; TRBD1 might be the D (6 bases). Germline CDR1 reads MNHEY; CDR2 reads SVGAGI. This CDR3 is built from 14 residues. V dropped 7 bases and J dropped 3 bases, with 15 bases sitting between them. Here the CDR3 reads CASKPRGGDTEAFF. The CDR3 DNA sequence: TGTGCCAGCAAGCCAAGGGGGGGGGACACTGAAGCTTTCTTT.

The chain couples TRBV7-2 to TRBJ2-7; TRBD2 agrees at 10 bases. The germline V gene has CDR1 SGHTA and CDR2 FQGNSA. The CDR3 length is 14 residues. V trimming: 2 bases; J trimming: 5 bases; junction bases outside the gene matches: 3. The CDR3 loop reads CASSLRGTSDEQYF. DNA for the CDR3: TGTGCCAGCAGCTTAAGGGGGACTAGCGACGAGCAGTACTTC.

CDR3 sequence reads: CASILDTGVVADTQYF. The CDR3 DNA reads TGTGCCAGCATCCTGGACACTGGGGTGGTTGCAGATACGCAGTATTTT. The V and J genes are TRBV2 and TRBJ2-3, with D perhaps TRBD1 (5 bases). Between the trimmed V and J ends, which lost 7 bases and 4 bases, there was a span of 21 bases. Germline CDR1 reads SNHLY; CDR2 reads FYNNEI. The CDR3 length is 16 residues.

The chain combines TRBV5-1 with TRBJ2-5; 10 nucleotides agree with TRBD2. The CDR3 is made up of 16 amino acids. With V trimmed by 2 bases and J by 2 bases, 6 bases remained unmatched. Germline-derived CDR1 and CDR2 are SGHRS and YFSETQ. The chain's CDR3 is CASSLMIAGGQETQYF. CDR3 bases: TGCGCCAGCAGCTTAATGATAGCGGGGGGACAAGAGACCCAGTACTTC.

This chain links TRBV2 with TRBJ2-2; 8 nucleotides line up with TRBD2. This CDR3 is 16 amino acids long. J gave up 5 bases and V 9 bases, and 14 bases lay outside the gene matches. Germline V CDR1 and CDR2: SNHLY, FYNNEI. CDR3 in amino acids: CASGPTAGAITGELFF. The CDR3 bases are TGTGCCAGTGGCCCCACAGCGGGGGCCATAACCGGGGAGCTGTTTTTT.

This clone was counted a single time. This chain joins TRBV5-4 and TRBJ2-2; TRBD2 matches at 15 bases. The CDR3 is made up of 19 amino acids. Germline V CDR1 and CDR2: SGHNT, YYREEE (reference sequence). J lost 5 bases, V lost 0 bases, and 8 bases had no gene match. The CDR3 DNA is TGTGCCAGCAGCTTGGGGTCGGGACTAGCGGGAGGCGGGACCGGGGAGCTGTTTTTT. This gives the protein CASSLGSGLAGGGTGELFF.

This chain connects TRBV27 to TRBJ2-3; D remains unclear. The CDR3 consists of 13 residues. Germline loops: CDR1 MNHEY, CDR2 SMNVEV (reference sequence). Trimming pared 5 bases from V and 5 bases from J, leaving 11 bases between. The DNA for the CDR3 is TGTGCCAGCAGTCTTTCGAGGATAGATACGCAGTATTTT. Its translation is CASSLSRIDTQYF.

The count of this clone is one. The V call is TRBV6-1, the J call TRBJ2-7; possible D gene TRBD1, 6 bases. The ends were cut back, 2 bases at V and 3 bases at J, with 14 bases in the middle. Germline lookup yields CDR1 MNHNS and CDR2 SASEGT. This CDR3 is built from 15 residues. The CDR3 loop is CASSERRQDYYEQYF. For the CDR3, the DNA is TGTGCCAGCAGTGAACGCCGACAGGATTACTACGAGCAGTACTTC.

The CDR3 protein is CASSDLNRGRGEKLFF. The CDR3 DNA follows: TGTGCCAGCAGTGACCTGAACAGGGGGCGCGGTGAAAAACTGTTTTTT. V and J are TRBV6-1 and TRBJ1-4; 9 bases fit TRBD1. This CDR3 is built from 16 residues. V shed 3 bases, J shed 7 bases, and the junction held 9 bases outside the gene matches. Germline V lookup: CDR1 MNHNS, CDR2 SASEGT.

The chain has TRBV4-2 and TRBJ2-7; TRBD1 matches at 11 bases. The CDR3 runs to 15 residues. V shed 0 bases, J shed 3 bases, and the junction held 1 base outside the gene matches. The germline V gene encodes CDR1 LGHNA and CDR2 YNFKEQ. CDR3 nucleotide sequence: TGTGCCAGCAGCCAAGAGGACAGGGGGCTCTACGAGCAGTACTTC. This codes for CASSQEDRGLYEQYF.

The chain has TRBV27 and TRBJ1-6; weak D call: TRBD1 (5 bases). Germline V lookup: CDR1 MNHEY, CDR2 SMNVEV (reference sequence). CDR3 length: 14 residues. V shed 1 base and J shed 7 bases, with 8 bases lying between them. The DNA of the CDR3 is TGTGCCAGCAGTTTATACAGGCTAAATTCACCCCTCCACTTT. This encodes CASSLYRLNSPLHF.

The V call is TRBV11-2, the J call TRBJ2-4; the match to TRBD1 covers 7 bases. Trimming at V came to 5 bases and at J to 0 bases, leaving 7 bases not matched to a gene. Per germline, CDR1 SGHAT and CDR2 FQNNGV. The CDR3 is 16 amino acids. The CDR3 DNA sequence: TGTGCCAGCAGCCCAAGGACAGGCCTAGCCAAAAACATTCAGTACTTC. Translating gives CASSPRTGLAKNIQYF.

The rearrangement links TRBV7-8 to TRBJ1-3; tentatively, D is TRBD1 (5 bases). CDR3 length: 15 residues. In germline, CDR1 is SGHVS, CDR2 FQNEAQ. Trimming stripped 6 bases from V and 0 bases from J, with 12 bases between. CDR3 residues: CASRYDSNSGNTIYF. The CDR3 region has the DNA TGTGCCAGCAGATATGACAGTAACTCTGGAAACACCATATATTTT.

This clone was counted between two and nine times. The chain combines TRBV9 with TRBJ1-5; D gene ambiguous. CDR3 size: 12 residues. Germline assignment: CDR1 SGDLS and CDR2 YYNGEE. Trimming cost V 4 bases and J 9 bases, with 11 bases left between them. DNA of the CDR3: TGTGCCAGCAGCCCCGGCGAGGGGCCCCAGCATTTT. Translation gives CASSPGEGPQHF.